This passage covers 21 T cell receptor beta chains from one sample sequenced in a study of CD8 T cells in ankylosing spondylitis. Whole-study findings and limits: A TCR beta motif made of fewer than ten highly homologous variants seemed typical of ankylosing spondylitis blood.

These receptors lack a known antigen. TCRdb used MiXCR to reprocess the 5' RACE reads, holding one entry per CDR3 protein. Among a few hundred thousand distinct CDR3 sequences listed, approximately 20% were seen once. The sample taken for sequencing was blood, either unsorted or a sorted T cell fraction (not recorded which). These receptors all stem from a male donor with ankylosing spondylitis.

The gene calls are TRBV7-8 and TRBJ1-1; no clear D gene. V lost 1 base and J 7 bases, leaving 7 bases between the germline ends. Germline values: CDR1 SGHVS, CDR2 FQNEAQ. The CDR3 totals 12 residues. The CDR3 DNA reads TGTGCCAGCAGCTTAGGGACCGGTGAAGCTTTCTTT. Protein product: CASSLGTGEAFF.

The genes are TRBV21-1 and TRBJ2-7; TRBD2, as called in the table, went unchecked against the DNA. TRBV21-1 is designated a pseudogene. The CDR3 spans 16 residues. CDR3: CASSAPPGTSGTEQYF. The CDR3 nucleotides read TGTGCCAGCAGCGCCCCGCCCGGGACTAGCGGGACCGAGCAGTACTTC.

The chain links TRBV21-1 to TRBJ2-5; the listed D gene, TRBD1, was not tested against the DNA. TRBV21-1 is a listed pseudogene. CDR3 size: 13 residues. CDR3 amino acids: CASWGHPQETQYF. The DNA of the CDR3 is TGTGCCAGCTGGGGACACCCCCAAGAGACCCAGTACTTC.

The J gene is TRBJ1-2, the V gene TRBV4-2; the D gene is possibly TRBD1 (6 bases). Germline V lookup: CDR1 LGHNA, CDR2 YNFKEQ. Between the trimmed V and J ends, which lost 1 base and 2 bases, there was a span of 8 bases. The CDR3 has 14 residues. CDR3 region: CASSQVGQNYGYTF. The CDR3, as DNA: TGTGCCAGCAGCCAAGTCGGACAGAACTATGGCTACACCTTC.

This sequence joins TRBV29-1 and TRBJ1-1; D is undetermined. This CDR3 is built from 12 residues. V was pared by 4 bases and J by 5 bases, with 11 bases between. The germline V gene has CDR1 SQVTM and CDR2 ANQGSEA. CDR3 nucleotide sequence: TGCAGCGTTGTTGAGCGCCAGACTGAAGCTTTCTTT. It encodes CSVVERQTEAFF.

This clonotype came up a few times. The chain uses TRBV14 and TRBJ2-7, with TRBD2 as a possible D gene (6 bases). V lost 1 base and J 2 bases, leaving 9 bases between the germline ends. The CDR3 loop spans 14 amino acids. Germline CDR1 reads SGHDN; CDR2 reads FVKESK. The CDR3 spells CASSQARGTYEQYF. CDR3 bases: TGTGCCAGCAGCCAAGCCCGGGGGACCTACGAGCAGTACTTC.

The chain couples TRBV6-5 to TRBJ2-5; D is ambiguous. V lost 2 bases to trimming and J lost 4 bases, with 11 bases between them. Per germline, CDR1 MNHEY and CDR2 SVGAGI. This CDR3 has 14 residues. The DNA for the CDR3 is TGTGCCAGCAGTTACCAAGGTTCAACAGAGACCCAGTACTTC. This codes for CASSYQGSTETQYF.

This clonotype was found many times. V is TRBV29-1 and J is TRBJ2-1, with no clear D. Germline V CDR1 and CDR2: SQVTM, ANQGSEA. This CDR3 is built from 12 residues. The V and J ends lost 3 bases and 4 bases respectively, with 7 bases between them. CDR3 nucleotide sequence: TGCAGCGTTGAGAGTGGATACAATGAGCAGTTCTTC. Amino acid sequence: CSVESGYNEQFF.

The chain joins TRBV7-3 to TRBJ2-5; D ambiguous. V lost 5 bases and J 7 bases, leaving 14 bases between the germline ends. Germline CDR1 and CDR2: SGHTA and FQGTGA. The CDR3 is 13 amino acids. The CDR3 reads CASSVQGYATQYF. CDR3 sequence (DNA): TGTGCCAGCAGCGTACAAGGGTATGCGACCCAGTACTTC.

This chain connects TRBV15 to TRBJ2-1; 8 bases align to TRBD2. The length of the CDR3 is 14 residues. Germline lookup yields CDR1 LNHNV and CDR2 YYDKDF (reference sequence). Losses at the gene ends were 5 bases for V and 12 bases for J; bases not matched to a gene: 12. CDR3 region: CATSRPSGSYAQFF. The DNA for the CDR3 is TGTGCCACCAGCCGACCCAGCGGGAGTTATGCGCAGTTCTTC.

The chain couples TRBV12-3 or TRBV12-4 to TRBJ2-7, with 8 bases matching TRBD1. Germline trimming cut 6 bases from V and 13 bases from J; bases unmatched to any gene: 8. This CDR3 has 11 residues. CDR3 region: CASSQGQGLYF. CDR3 coding DNA: TGTGCCAGCAGCCAAGGACAGGGTCTTTACTTC.

This sequence joins TRBV3-1 and TRBJ2-7; D remains ambiguous. This CDR3 spans 16 amino acids. V lost 2 bases to trimming and J lost 2 bases, with 16 bases between them. Germline V lookup: CDR1 LGHDT, CDR2 YNNKEL (reference sequence). DNA for the CDR3: TGTGCCAGCAGCCAAATGACCGCTTCCTCCGCCTACGAGCAGTACTTC. It specifies CASSQMTASSAYEQYF.

This clonotype was seen a few times. In DNA form, the CDR3 reads TGTGCCAGCAGTATATCGGGACTAGCGGGAGGCGAGGCGCATACGCAGTATTTT. Protein sequence: CASSISGLAGGEAHTQYF. The chain combines TRBV12-3 or TRBV12-4 with TRBJ2-3; 15 positions match TRBD2. Unmatched junction bases numbered 13, after V lost 5 bases and J lost 7 bases. This CDR3 comprises 18 residues.

This clonotype was counted between two and nine times. This chain joins TRBV9 and TRBJ2-7; D may be TRBD1 (6 bases). Germline V lookup: CDR1 SGDLS, CDR2 YYNGEE. The CDR3 extends over 16 amino acids. V was trimmed by 3 bases and J by 2 bases, leaving 18 bases between them. CDR3 sequence (DNA): TGTGCCAGCAGCGCGTACTCCGGGACACCAACCTACGAGCAGTACTTC. Its translation: CASSAYSGTPTYEQYF. The variable domain in full, with the rest retrieved from reference TRBV9 and TRBJ2-7, is DSGVTQTPKHLITATGQRVTLRCSPRSGDLSVYWYQQSLDQGLQFLIQYYNGEERAKGNILERFSAQQFPDLHSELNLSSLELGDSALYFCASSAYSGTPTYEQYFGPGTRLTVT.

The V and J genes are TRBV7-2 and TRBJ1-2; D is possibly TRBD1 (5 bases). This CDR3 comprises 15 residues. Trimming took 5 bases from V and 3 from J, leaving 16 bases between them. Germline-derived CDR1 and CDR2 are SGHTA and FQGNSA. The CDR3 region has the DNA TGTGCCAGCAGCCCCCCCGGGACCGCGTACTATGGCTACACCTTC. Protein sequence: CASSPPGTAYYGYTF.

The rearrangement uses TRBV21-1 and TRBJ2-2. TRBV21-1 has pseudogene status. The CDR3 is made up of 16 amino acids. The CDR3 DNA reads TGTGCCAGCAGCAAAGCACTCGAAAAGAACACCGGGGAGCTGTTTTTT. Translating gives CASSKALEKNTGELFF.

The chain links TRBV10-3 to TRBJ2-1, with 11 nucleotides matching TRBD1. This CDR3 region has 15 residues. J was trimmed by 5 bases and V by 5 bases; bases with no gene match: 5. Germline CDR1 and CDR2: ENHRY and SYGVKD. CDR3 sequence: CAISYGTGGDNEQFF. Written as DNA, the CDR3 is TGTGCCATCAGTTACGGGACAGGGGGTGACAATGAGCAGTTCTTC.

The chain carries TRBV6-1 and TRBJ1-1; TRBD1 might be the D (6 bases). The V end lost 7 bases, the J end lost 5 bases, and 17 bases lay between the germline ends. Looked up from germline, CDR1 is MNHNS and CDR2 is SASEGT. This CDR3 is 14 amino acids long. CDR3 nucleotides: TGTGCCAGCATCAGGGGCTCACCTTTGACTGAAGCTTTCTTT. Its protein is CASIRGSPLTEAFF.

This clonotype has more than one count but fewer than ten. Relative to the germline gene, one junction end is altered; a read error may explain this. The genes are TRBV7-9 and TRBJ2-7; TRBD2 is a possible D gene (5 bases). CDR1 and CDR2 from the germline V gene are SEHNR and FQNEAQ (reference sequence). CDR3 length equals 14 residues. The CDR3: CATSRGFNSYEQYF. The DNA of the CDR3 is TGTGCCACCAGCCGAGGGTTCAACTCCTACGAGCAGTACTTC. Drawing the rest from reference TRBV7-9 and TRBJ2-7, the complete variable domain is DTGVSQNPRHKITKRGQNVTFRCDPISEHNRLYWYRQTLGQGPEFLTYFQNEAQLEKSRLLSDRFSAERPKGSFSTLEIQRTEQGDSAMYLCATSRGFNSYEQYFGPGTRLTVT.

The genes are TRBV12-3 or TRBV12-4 and TRBJ2-1, with D possibly matching TRBD2 (6 bases). V gave up 3 bases and J gave up 7 bases, with 22 bases separating them. This CDR3 is built from 17 residues. For the CDR3, the DNA is TGTGCCAGCAGTTTTAGTAAGGCGGGAAGAGGAGGGAATGAGCAGTTCTTC. Its protein product is CASSFSKAGRGGNEQFF.

The genes are TRBV3-1 and TRBJ2-7, with TRBD2 identical over 7 bases. The CDR3 runs to 14 residues. The V and J ends lost 2 bases and 7 bases, in that order; junction bases with no gene match: 8. CDR1 is LGHDT, CDR2 YNNKEL, per germline (reference sequence). The CDR3 region has the DNA TGTGCCAGCAGCCAACCCGGGAGGCCCATAGAGCAGTACTTC. It specifies CASSQPGRPIEQYF.